This TCR beta chain was obtained from a study of cytomegalovirus exposure and HLA in healthy donors. Primers included in the PCR were 60 Vbeta and 13 Jbeta primers. Generated by immunoSEQ multiplex PCR, the TCRdb table keeps only in-frame clones and is missing some. The sample shows about 130,000 clones, 72% of them seen only once. The CDR3 is 17 residues long. V lost 0 bases to trimming and J lost 5 bases; unmatched junction nucleotides: 9. From germline, CDR1 is SGHDN and CDR2 FVKESK. Material: PBMCs. This receptor was taken from a man in his forties or fifties in good health and CMV-seropositive. The chain couples TRBV14 to TRBJ2-1, with 8 bases matching TRBD1. CDR3 sequence reads: CASSQEFGQGTDNEQFF. The DNA for the CDR3 is TGTGCCAGCAGCCAAGAGTTCGGACAGGGAACGGACAATGAGCAGTTCTTC.